The source of this TCR beta chain is a study of regulatory T cells in long-lasting Graves disease. Overall study results and limits: Whereas about 870 public clonotypes were shared by new patients, persistent patients shared more, at approximately 2,700.

Trimming took 8 bases from V and 1 from J, leaving 15 bases between them. The CDR3 has 14 residues. From germline, CDR1 is MNHEY and CDR2 SMNVEV (reference sequence). The sample's time point: newly diagnosed GD, antithyroid drugs for less than 3 months. The TCR library was made from RNA extracted from PBMCs. CDR3-region Arm-PCR and iRepertoire HTBI primers produced the TCR beta libraries. A single record per CDR3 protein comes from TCRdb applying MiXCR to the multiplex PCR reads. The repertoire includes some 220,000 distinct CDR3 sequences, approximately 19% of them detected once, and roughly 12% sits in the top ten. This clonotype was seen repeatedly, ten times or more. What it binds is unknown. These data were likewise used in another study, on T cells in Graves' hyperthyroidism and ophthalmopathy. That source notes: Diagnosing involved the use of clinical symptoms, serum thyroxine and TRAb, thyroid ultrasound and orbital computed tomography. With the HTBI primer set, the TCR CDR3 went through a first round of RT-PCR.

Source: peripheral blood mononuclear cells (PBMCs), taken at new diagnosis, from a patient treated with antithyroid drugs. The genes are TRBV27 and TRBJ2-7; D gene unclear. The sequence was collected from a woman under 40 with Graves disease. CDR3 in amino acids: CASRRLRNSYEQYF. The CDR3 nucleotides read TGTGCCAGCCGGCGGTTACGAAATTCCTACGAGCAGTACTTC.